The next 21 T cell receptor beta chains were all read from a single sample in a study of a mutant IDH1 vaccine in newly diagnosed glioma. Produced via immunoSEQ multiplex PCR; TCRdb's table is partial and in-frame only. Here the sample spans 35,000 to 40,000 clones, roughly 92% being singletons. Time point defined: baseline, week 1 (first vaccination visit). Stated treatment: pre-vaccination baseline after standard-of-care therapy. The material was PBMCs, obtained from a glioma patient treated with radiotherapy, temozolomide or both. The source of these receptors is a young man with glioma.

The chain recombines TRBV27 with TRBJ2-1, with D maybe TRBD1 (6 bases). In germline, CDR1 is MNHEY, CDR2 SMNVEV (reference sequence). Trimming stripped 8 bases from V and 12 bases from J, with 11 bases between. CDR3 length: 10 residues. DNA of the CDR3: TGTGCCAGCCCGAGAGGGGGGCAGTTCTTC. As protein: CASPRGGQFF.

In its sample, this clone was seen a few times. The genes are TRBV5-5 and TRBJ1-1; no clear D gene. The germline V gene encodes CDR1 SGHKS and CDR2 YYEKEE (reference sequence). Trimming removed 4 bases from V and 0 bases from J, with 13 bases in between. The CDR3 is 15 amino acids. CDR3 residues: CASSPRAVMNTEAFF. The CDR3 DNA reads as TGTGCCAGCAGCCCGAGGGCAGTCATGAACACTGAAGCTTTCTTT.

This chain links TRBV7-2 with TRBJ2-5; 9 bases are shared with TRBD2. The CDR3 has 13 amino acids. J lost 5 bases, V lost 4 bases, and 2 bases had no gene match. The V gene's germline CDR1 is SGHTA and CDR2 FQGNSA. Here the CDR3 DNA reads TGTGCCAGCAGCTCAGGACTAGCGGAGACCCAGTACTTC. This encodes CASSSGLAETQYF. Full variable domain (outside the CDR3, taken from reference TRBV7-2 and TRBJ2-5): GAGVSQSPSNKVTEKGKDVELRCDPISGHTALYWYRQSLGQGLEFLIYFQGNSAPDKSGLPSDRFSAERTGGSVSTLTIQRTQQEDSAVYLCASSSGLAETQYFGPGTRLLVL.

The chain uses TRBV27 and TRBJ2-1; perhaps TRBD1 as D (5 bases). This CDR3 is built from 14 residues. The V end was cut by 3 bases, the J end by 2 bases, with 8 bases between. The germline V gene encodes CDR1 MNHEY and CDR2 SMNVEV (reference sequence). The CDR3: CASSFLGPYNEQFF. DNA for the CDR3: TGTGCCAGCAGTTTCCTGGGGCCCTACAATGAGCAGTTCTTC.

The chain links TRBV6-5 to TRBJ1-1, with D tentatively TRBD1 (5 bases). The ends were cut back, 8 bases at V and 0 bases at J, with 13 bases in the middle. Per germline, CDR1 MNHEY and CDR2 SVGAGI. The CDR3 extends over 14 amino acids. The CDR3 spells CASGPKGVNTEAFF. The CDR3 coding sequence is TGTGCCAGCGGTCCAAAAGGGGTGAACACTGAAGCTTTCTTT.

The V and J genes are TRBV27 and TRBJ1-5, with D possibly TRBD1 on 5 matching bases. Germline assignment: CDR1 MNHEY and CDR2 SMNVEV (reference sequence). This CDR3 is 15 amino acids long. V lost 5 bases, J lost 6 bases, and 17 bases lay in between. CDR3 sequence reads: CASSPIWGVGQPQHF. CDR3 nucleotides: TGTGCCAGCAGTCCCATATGGGGGGTGGGTCAGCCCCAGCATTTT.

The table lists this clone with a count of one. V is TRBV10-3 and J is TRBJ1-1, with 8 bases matching TRBD1. The CDR3 sequence is 13 residues long. The germline V gene has CDR1 ENHRY and CDR2 SYGVKD. The ends lost 6 bases at V and 1 base at J; junction bases unmatched: 1. The CDR3 coding sequence is TGTGCCATCAGGGGACAGGAGAACACTGAAGCTTTCTTT. It yields the protein CAIRGQENTEAFF.

The chain has TRBV7-2 and TRBJ2-1; D may be TRBD2 (6 bases). This CDR3 comprises 16 residues. Trimming pared 2 bases from V and 2 bases from J, leaving 13 bases between. The V gene's germline CDR1 is SGHTA and CDR2 FQGNSA. CDR3 in DNA: TGTGCCAGCAGCTTACTACTAGCTGCTCCCTACAATGAGCAGTTCTTC. Translating gives CASSLLLAAPYNEQFF. The whole variable domain, filled in from reference TRBV7-2 and TRBJ2-1, reads GAGVSQSPSNKVTEKGKDVELRCDPISGHTALYWYRQSLGQGLEFLIYFQGNSAPDKSGLPSDRFSAERTGGSVSTLTIQRTQQEDSAVYLCASSLLLAAPYNEQFFGPGTRLTVL.

The CDR3 loop reads CASSLTPGGQPQHF. Here the CDR3 DNA reads TGTGCCAGCAGCTTAACACCGGGCGGTCAGCCCCAGCATTTT. This sequence joins TRBV7-6 and TRBJ1-5, with D uncertain. This CDR3 is 14 amino acids long. The germline V and J ends were trimmed by 2 bases and 6 bases, with 11 bases remaining between them. Germline V CDR1 and CDR2: SGHVS, FNYEAQ.

This chain connects TRBV19 to TRBJ2-2, with a weak D call TRBD2 (5 bases). The CDR3 has 15 residues. In germline, CDR1 is LNHDA, CDR2 SQIVND (reference sequence). V was trimmed by 6 bases and J by 3 bases, leaving 14 bases between them. CDR3 DNA sequence: TGTGCCAGTAGCCGGGATAAACTAGACACCGGGGAGCTGTTTTTT. It is translated as CASSRDKLDTGELFF.

The table lists this clone with a few counts. V usage is TRBV5-6 and J usage is TRBJ2-1, with TRBD2 matching 8 bases. Germline V gene data show CDR1 as SGHDT and CDR2 as YYEEEE. The CDR3 consists of 14 residues. Trimming cost V 3 bases and J 7 bases; bases outside gene matches: 6. CDR3 in amino acids: CASSSGTRGNEQFF. The CDR3 nucleotides read TGTGCCAGCAGCTCCGGGACTAGGGGGAATGAGCAGTTCTTC.

In DNA form, the CDR3 reads TGTGCCAGCTCTAACCGGGATGGCACAGATACGCAGTATTTT. It is translated as CASSNRDGTDTQYF. V and J are TRBV18 and TRBJ2-3, with D possibly matching TRBD2 (5 bases). This CDR3 is built from 14 residues. Per the germline V gene, CDR1 is KGHSH and CDR2 is LQKENI. The V gene lost 6 bases and the J gene lost 1 base, with 11 bases spanning the gap.

The chain is built from TRBV5-4 and TRBJ2-7, with D possibly matching TRBD1 (5 bases). The CDR3 extends over 16 amino acids. Per germline, CDR1 SGHNT and CDR2 YYREEE (reference sequence). The V and J ends lost 2 bases and 3 bases respectively, with 18 bases between them. The CDR3 bases are TGTGCCAGCAGCTTAGGGGCAGGGTGGATGAACTACGAGCAGTACTTC. This sequence encodes CASSLGAGWMNYEQYF.

The chain has TRBV5-1 and TRBJ1-6, with D unresolved. The V gene lost 4 bases and the J gene lost 8 bases, with 10 bases spanning the gap. The CDR3 covers 13 residues. CDR1 and CDR2 from the germline V gene are SGHRS and YFSETQ. The CDR3 is CASSPSGDSPLHF. Here the CDR3 DNA reads TGCGCCAGCAGCCCATCGGGTGATTCACCCCTCCACTTT.

This chain links TRBV6-1 with TRBJ2-7; 11 bases agree with TRBD2. The CDR3 covers 14 residues. The J segment lost 6 bases and the V segment lost 5 bases, leaving 6 bases of the junction unmatched. CDR1 is MNHNS and CDR2 is SASEGT in the germline V gene. The CDR3 bases are TGTGCCAGCAGTACTAGCGGGAGAAGTGGCGAGCAGTACTTC. This codes for CASSTSGRSGEQYF.

The count of this clone is one. V is TRBV16 and J is TRBJ1-4, with D maybe TRBD1 (6 bases). The CDR3 is 15 amino acids. V was cut by 4 bases and J by 8 bases, with 17 bases left in between. CDR1 and CDR2 from the germline V gene are KGHSY and FQNENV. CDR3 sequence: CASSRNPGVSEKLFF. The CDR3 nucleotides read TGTGCCAGCAGCCGCAACCCAGGGGTCTCAGAAAAACTGTTTTTT.

The genes are TRBV10-2 and TRBJ2-2; D remains ambiguous. Germline CDR1 and CDR2: WSHSY and SAAADI. Deletions cut 3 bases from V and 8 bases from J, with 7 bases between. The CDR3 is 12 amino acids. The CDR3 DNA sequence: TGCGCCAGCAGTGACCCTGGGGGGGAGCTGTTTTTT. It is translated as CASSDPGGELFF.

This chain joins TRBV2 and TRBJ1-1; TRBD1 matches at 7 bases. Trimming removed 9 bases from V and 5 bases from J; junction bases left unmatched: 9. The germline V gene encodes CDR1 SNHLY and CDR2 FYNNEI. This CDR3 comprises 13 residues. CDR3: CASSQGEGTEAFF. The CDR3 nucleotides are TGTGCCAGTAGTCAGGGGGAGGGAACTGAAGCTTTCTTT.

This clone has just one count. V usage is TRBV28 and J usage is TRBJ1-5, with 9 bases that match TRBD1. This CDR3 is built from 13 residues. Looked up from germline, CDR1 is MDHEN and CDR2 is SYDVKM. Unmatched junction bases numbered 3, after V lost 10 bases and J lost 2 bases. The CDR3 coding sequence is TGTGCCATCCGGACAGGGGGCAATCAGCCCCAGCATTTT. It codes for CAIRTGGNQPQHF.

The chain is built from TRBV5-5 and TRBJ2-7; D is unclear. Germline V gene sequence: CDR1 SGHKS, CDR2 YYEKEE (reference sequence). Trimming left V 4 bases short and J 6 bases short, with 11 bases between. The CDR3 runs to 12 residues. CDR3 nucleotides: TGTGCCAGCAGCCTACAAGTGGGCGAGCAGTACTTC. Translating it yields CASSLQVGEQYF.

The chain carries TRBV19 and TRBJ2-7, with D possibly TRBD2 on 5 matching bases. With 6 bases removed from V and 5 bases from J, the gap between germline ends came to 17 bases. Germline CDR1 LNHDA, CDR2 SQIVND (reference sequence). The CDR3 has 14 amino acids. The CDR3 DNA sequence: TGTGCCAGTAGCACTCGGGATGTCGTCCACGAGCAGTACTTC. Its translation: CASSTRDVVHEQYF.